This TCR beta chain stems from a study of blood T cell repertoires in COVID-19. Overall study: The origin of the acute and convalescent COVID-19 samples was the United States, Italy and Spain. Sources were T cells, B-cell-depleted T cells, or PBMCs; the material itself was cDNA or gDNA.

The V gene's germline CDR1 is MNHEY and CDR2 SVGAGI. The CDR3 totals 15 residues. V gave up 7 bases and J gave up 0 bases, with 14 bases separating them. Self-reported history from a screening survey and questionnaire set each donor's cohort. Libraries were prepared by immunoSEQ multiplex PCR; TCRdb keeps only in-frame clonotypes and omits some of them. The data show around 180,000 clones, roughly nine tenths seen once. This rearrangement joins TRBV6-5 to TRBJ2-3; D is possibly TRBD1 (5 bases). This receptor was obtained from a woman in her thirties or forties with acute COVID-19. The sample was PBMCs or T cells enriched from blood (not recorded which). Here the CDR3 reads CASTPTVTSTDTQYF. The CDR3 bases are TGTGCCAGCACCCCGACAGTTACTAGCACAGATACGCAGTATTTT.